The source of this T cell receptor (beta chain) is a study of blood T cells in healthy people across ages. For the second PCR, which ran for 7 to 11 cycles, a sample-barcoded 5' primer and a J-beta primer mix were used. Each CDR3 protein is one row after TCRdb ran MiXCR on the 5' RACE reads. The table has fewer than 800,000 distinct CDR3 sequences, around a quarter seen once; the top ten hold 9% to 9.5%. In addition, the sample was reused for a study of T cells of mothers and their children. This second study says: Persistent microchimeric T cell clones were not found at ~100 per million sensitivity.

The receptor comes from a boy between 10 and 17 years old in good health. The sequenced material came from blood.

CDR3: CASKGAPQDEQYF. CDR3 DNA sequence: TGTGCCAGCAAAGGCGCTCCCCAGGACGAGCAGTACTTC. The chain recombines TRBV4-2 with TRBJ2-5; D gene uncertain. The end of the DNA aligns better with TRBJ2-7, so the J call may be wrong. CDR1 is LGHNA, CDR2 YNFKEQ, per germline. CDR3 size: 13 residues.